The 17 T cell receptor beta chains reported below all come from one sample, sequenced in a study of blood T cells in healthy people across ages. A second PCR, run for roughly 7 to 12 cycles, used a sample-barcoded 5' primer plus a J-beta primer mix. MiXCR was run by TCRdb on the 5' RACE reads, yielding one entry per CDR3 protein. Seen here are about 1.4 million distinct CDR3 sequences, approximately 63% observed once, and the top ten hold 5% to 7%. The sequenced material came from blood. Source of these receptors: a man aged 18 to 29 in good health.

J is TRBJ2-3 and V is TRBV7-9; 7 nucleotides agree with TRBD2. V shed 5 bases, J shed 1 base, and the junction held 3 bases outside the gene matches. CDR1 is SEHNR, CDR2 FQNEAQ, per germline (reference sequence). The CDR3 length is 14 residues. As DNA, the CDR3 is TGTGCCAGCAGCCGGGAGGAGGGCACAGATACGCAGTATTTT. Protein sequence: CASSREEGTDTQYF. Supplemented by reference TRBV7-9 and TRBJ2-3, the full variable domain reads DTGVSQNPRHKITKRGQNVTFRCDPISEHNRLYWYRQTLGQGPEFLTYFQNEAQLEKSRLLSDRFSAERPKGSFSTLEIQRTEQGDSAMYLCASSREEGTDTQYFGPGTRLTVL.

The chain couples TRBV4-1 to TRBJ2-7; D remains unclear. This CDR3 region has 14 residues. Germline values: CDR1 MGHRA, CDR2 YSYEKL. Trimming removed 0 bases at V and 3 bases at J, with 9 bases between. The CDR3 sequence is CASSQDQPGYEQYF. DNA for the CDR3: TGCGCCAGCAGCCAAGATCAACCCGGCTACGAGCAGTACTTC.

This sequence joins TRBV2 and TRBJ1-2; 7 bases line up with TRBD1. CDR3 length: 12 amino acids. Germline values: CDR1 SNHLY, CDR2 FYNNEI. Trimming cost V 7 bases and J 8 bases; bases outside gene matches: 7. The CDR3 bases are TGTGCCAGCACTTTGACAGGGAACGGCTACACCTTC. It specifies CASTLTGNGYTF.

J is TRBJ2-3 and V is TRBV6-5, with TRBD2 matching 11 bases. Losses at the gene ends were 2 bases for V and 2 bases for J; bases not matched to a gene: 6. The CDR3 has 17 residues. CDR1 and CDR2 from the germline V gene are MNHEY and SVGAGI. The CDR3 protein is CASSYHQGLADTDTQYF. CDR3 nucleotides: TGTGCCAGCAGTTACCATCAGGGACTAGCGGACACAGATACGCAGTATTTT.

This clonotype has ten or more counts. The rearrangement uses TRBV29-1 and TRBJ2-3, with D unresolved. The CDR3 runs 11 residues. Between the trimmed V and J ends, which lost 4 bases and 1 base, there was a span of 3 bases. The germline V gene encodes CDR1 SQVTM and CDR2 ANQGSEA. CDR3 region: CSVVGTDTQYF. The CDR3, as DNA: TGCAGCGTTGTCGGCACAGATACGCAGTATTTT.

In this sample, this clonotype turned up once. This chain joins TRBV4-3 and TRBJ2-1, with no clear D. The CDR3 consists of 13 residues. Germline V CDR1 and CDR2: LGHNA, YSLEER. The germline V and J ends were trimmed by 0 bases and 8 bases, with 8 bases remaining between them. The CDR3 loop reads CASSQEALDEQFF. The CDR3 bases are TGCGCCAGCAGCCAAGAGGCTTTAGATGAGCAGTTCTTC.

The chain links TRBV21-1 to TRBJ2-7; TRBD2 was called by the table and not checked on the DNA. TRBV21-1 is annotated as a pseudogene. This CDR3 is built from 16 residues. The CDR3 sequence: CASSNERPDSSYEQYF. The CDR3 nucleotides read TGTGCCAGCAGCAACGAGCGGCCAGACAGCTCCTACGAGCAGTACTTC.

This clonotype was seen more than once but under ten times. The chain recombines TRBV27 with TRBJ1-1, with a weak D call TRBD1 (6 bases). Germline V CDR1 and CDR2: MNHEY, SMNVEV (reference sequence). This CDR3 contains 13 residues. The germline V and J ends were trimmed by 5 bases and 6 bases, with 13 bases remaining between them. The CDR3 spells CASSPRGGAEAFF. DNA of the CDR3: TGTGCCAGCAGTCCCCGAGGGGGGGCTGAAGCTTTCTTT.

The chain joins TRBV7-9 to TRBJ1-3, with D perhaps matching TRBD1 (5 bases). Germline lookup yields CDR1 SEHNR and CDR2 FQNEAQ (reference sequence). This CDR3 is built from 12 residues. V gave up 3 bases and J gave up 12 bases, with 12 bases separating them. Here the CDR3 reads CASSLDGTRIYF. Here the CDR3 DNA reads TGTGCCAGCAGCTTGGACGGGACTCGCATATATTTT.

This chain links TRBV20-1 with TRBJ2-5; D is perhaps TRBD2 (6 bases). V was pared by 5 bases and J by 4 bases, with 11 bases between. CDR1 is DFQATT and CDR2 is SNEGSKA in the germline V gene (reference sequence). The CDR3 has 12 amino acids. The CDR3 sequence is CSAGPGVETQYF. Written as DNA, the CDR3 is TGCAGTGCTGGACCGGGGGTAGAGACCCAGTACTTC.

Comments on this clonotype: One junction end disagrees with the germline gene, perhaps due to a read error. The genes are TRBV6-5 and TRBJ1-2; D remains ambiguous. Germline CDR1 reads MNHEY; CDR2 reads SVGAGI. The CDR3 runs 12 residues. The CDR3 DNA follows: TGTGCCGGCAGCGACGGACTATATGACTACACCTTC. Residues: CAGSDGLYDYTF.

This clonotype was seen only a few times. The rearrangement uses TRBV4-1 and TRBJ2-1, with TRBD2 identical over 14 bases. The CDR3 consists of 19 residues. Germline V gives CDR1 MGHRA, CDR2 YSYEKL. The trim removed 0 bases at V and 3 bases at J, leaving 7 bases unmatched. The CDR3 DNA reads as TGCGCCAGCAGCCAAGATAGTATCGGACTAGCGGGGGGCTACAATGAGCAGTTCTTC. Protein sequence: CASSQDSIGLAGGYNEQFF.

The gene calls are TRBV6-6 and TRBJ2-2; TRBD1 is a possible D gene (6 bases). Looked up from germline, CDR1 is MNHNY and CDR2 is SVGAGI (reference sequence). The CDR3 runs 15 residues. Trimming removed 10 bases at V and 1 base at J, with 16 bases between. The CDR3 loop is CAILRTDVNTGELFF. The CDR3 DNA is TGTGCCATATTACGGACAGACGTGAACACCGGGGAGCTGTTTTTT.

The chain combines TRBV20-1 with TRBJ2-3; TRBD1 matches 9 bases. Germline V CDR1 and CDR2: DFQATT, SNEGSKA (reference sequence). The CDR3 runs 17 residues. V trimming: 4 bases; J trimming: 4 bases; junction bases outside the gene matches: 15. CDR3 nucleotides: TGCAGTGCTAAGGAAATACCGGGACAGGGTTTGTCAGATACGCAGTATTTT. It translates to CSAKEIPGQGLSDTQYF.

The rearrangement uses TRBV7-2 and TRBJ1-1, with D tentatively TRBD1 (5 bases). This CDR3 is built from 14 residues. V was clipped by 1 base and J by 10 bases, with 16 bases between them. Looked up from germline, CDR1 is SGHTA and CDR2 is FQGNSA. The CDR3: CASSLGVGESGAFF. The CDR3 region has the DNA TGTGCCAGCAGCTTAGGAGTAGGGGAATCTGGAGCTTTCTTT.

The chain combines TRBV20-1 with TRBJ1-2; a possible D gene is TRBD1 (5 bases). With 5 bases removed from V and 5 bases from J, the gap between germline ends came to 21 bases. The CDR3 runs 15 residues. The germline gives CDR1 DFQATT, CDR2 SNEGSKA (reference sequence). The CDR3 is CSARSTKEGPYGYTF. The CDR3 DNA sequence: TGCAGTGCTCGCTCTACCAAGGAGGGGCCGTATGGCTACACCTTC.

The rearrangement joins TRBV12-3 or TRBV12-4 to TRBJ2-1, with D unclear. This CDR3 is built from 11 residues. Deletions cut 7 bases from V and 3 bases from J, with 4 bases between. CDR3 sequence reads: CASNNYNEQFF. CDR3 in DNA: TGTGCCAGCAATAACTACAATGAGCAGTTCTTC.